This T cell receptor beta chain comes out of a study of cytomegalovirus exposure and HLA in healthy donors. Whole-study results and caveats: Within an earlier analysis, most TCR beta V segments proved productive either about 87% or about 30% of the time. High specificity and sensitivity for cytomegalovirus status were reported for the classifier. The study had only CMV serostatus as immune exposure information.

The PCR was carried out with 60 Vbeta primers and 13 Jbeta primers. Authors' data handling: Tens of millions of unique TCR beta chains, roughly 11 million shared, were counted in a later analysis. Method: immunoSEQ multiplex PCR; TCRdb's copy keeps in-frame clones and lacks some. V and J calls and clone size are given by that table; D and trimming were obtained from the DNA. This repertoire shows roughly 130,000 clones, around four fifths found once; its top ten account for around 3%. Of note for this clone: The target antigen is unknown.

The source is a boy between 2 and 10 years old in good health and CMV-seronegative. The specimen sequenced was PBMCs.

CDR3 amino acids: CACKGRDDFRGYTF. CDR3 in DNA: TGTGCCTGCAAGGGCAGGGATGATTTTCGTGGCTACACCTTC. This chain uses TRBV2 with TRBJ1-2, with a tentative D call TRBD1 (5 bases). V was shortened by 11 bases and J by 7 bases, with 23 bases between the two germline ends. Looked up from germline, CDR1 is SNHLY and CDR2 is FYNNEI. This CDR3 comprises 14 residues.